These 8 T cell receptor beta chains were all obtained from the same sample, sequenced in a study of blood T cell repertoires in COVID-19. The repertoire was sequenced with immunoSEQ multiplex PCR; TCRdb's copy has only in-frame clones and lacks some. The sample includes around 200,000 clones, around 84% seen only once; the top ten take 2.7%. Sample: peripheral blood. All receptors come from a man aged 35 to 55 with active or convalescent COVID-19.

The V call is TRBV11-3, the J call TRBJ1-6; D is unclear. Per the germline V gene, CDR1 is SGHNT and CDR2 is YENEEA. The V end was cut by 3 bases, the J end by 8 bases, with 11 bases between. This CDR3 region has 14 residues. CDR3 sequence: CASSLGLPDSPLHF. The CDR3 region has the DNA TGTGCCAGCAGCTTGGGCTTACCTGATTCACCCCTCCACTTT.

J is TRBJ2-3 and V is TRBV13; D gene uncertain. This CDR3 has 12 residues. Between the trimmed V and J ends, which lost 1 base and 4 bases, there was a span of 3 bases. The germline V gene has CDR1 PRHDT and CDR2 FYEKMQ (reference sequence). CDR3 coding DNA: TGTGCCAGCAGCTTAGCGGCAGATACGCAGTATTTT. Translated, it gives CASSLAADTQYF.

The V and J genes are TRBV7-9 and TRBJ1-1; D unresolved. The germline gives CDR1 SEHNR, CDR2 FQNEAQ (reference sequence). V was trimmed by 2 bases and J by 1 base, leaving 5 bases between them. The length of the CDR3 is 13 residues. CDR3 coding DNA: TGTGCCAGCAGCTTAAACAGGAACACTGAAGCTTTCTTT. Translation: CASSLNRNTEAFF.

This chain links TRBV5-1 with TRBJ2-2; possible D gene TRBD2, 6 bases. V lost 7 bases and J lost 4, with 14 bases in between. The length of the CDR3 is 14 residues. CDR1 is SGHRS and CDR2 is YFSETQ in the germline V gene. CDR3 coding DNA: TGCGCCAGCGGAAGCGGGCCTAGCACCGGGGAGCTGTTTTTT. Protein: CASGSGPSTGELFF. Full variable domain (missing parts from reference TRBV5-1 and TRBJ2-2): KAGVTQTPRYLIKTRGQQVTLSCSPISGHRSVSWYQQTPGQGLQFLFEYFSETQRNKGNFPGRFSGRQFSNSRSEMNVSTLELGDSALYLCASGSGPSTGELFFGEGSRLTVL.

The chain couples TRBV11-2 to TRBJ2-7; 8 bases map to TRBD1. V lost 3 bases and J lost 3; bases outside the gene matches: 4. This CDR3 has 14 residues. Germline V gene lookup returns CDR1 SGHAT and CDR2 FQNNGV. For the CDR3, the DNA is TGTGCCAGCAGCTTTACAGGGGGAAGCTACGAGCAGTACTTC. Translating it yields CASSFTGGSYEQYF.

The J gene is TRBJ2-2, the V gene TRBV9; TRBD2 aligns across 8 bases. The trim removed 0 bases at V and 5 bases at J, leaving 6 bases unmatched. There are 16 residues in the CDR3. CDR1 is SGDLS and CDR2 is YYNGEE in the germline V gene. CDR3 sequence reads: CASSVEGSGGTGELFF. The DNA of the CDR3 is TGTGCCAGCAGCGTAGAGGGAAGCGGGGGAACCGGGGAGCTGTTTTTT.

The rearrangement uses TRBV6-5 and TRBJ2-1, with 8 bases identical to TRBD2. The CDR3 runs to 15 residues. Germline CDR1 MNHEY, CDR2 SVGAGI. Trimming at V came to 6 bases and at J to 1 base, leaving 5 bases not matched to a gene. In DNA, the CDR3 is TGTGCCAGCAGGATAATAGCGGGGTCCTACAATGAGCAGTTCTTC. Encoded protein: CASRIIAGSYNEQFF.

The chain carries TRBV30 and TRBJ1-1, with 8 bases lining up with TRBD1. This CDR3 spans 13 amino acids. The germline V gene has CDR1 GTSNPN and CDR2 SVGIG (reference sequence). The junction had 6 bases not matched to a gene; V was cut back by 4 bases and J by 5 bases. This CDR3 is CAWTGQGWTEAFF. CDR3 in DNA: TGTGCCTGGACCGGACAGGGCTGGACTGAAGCTTTCTTT.